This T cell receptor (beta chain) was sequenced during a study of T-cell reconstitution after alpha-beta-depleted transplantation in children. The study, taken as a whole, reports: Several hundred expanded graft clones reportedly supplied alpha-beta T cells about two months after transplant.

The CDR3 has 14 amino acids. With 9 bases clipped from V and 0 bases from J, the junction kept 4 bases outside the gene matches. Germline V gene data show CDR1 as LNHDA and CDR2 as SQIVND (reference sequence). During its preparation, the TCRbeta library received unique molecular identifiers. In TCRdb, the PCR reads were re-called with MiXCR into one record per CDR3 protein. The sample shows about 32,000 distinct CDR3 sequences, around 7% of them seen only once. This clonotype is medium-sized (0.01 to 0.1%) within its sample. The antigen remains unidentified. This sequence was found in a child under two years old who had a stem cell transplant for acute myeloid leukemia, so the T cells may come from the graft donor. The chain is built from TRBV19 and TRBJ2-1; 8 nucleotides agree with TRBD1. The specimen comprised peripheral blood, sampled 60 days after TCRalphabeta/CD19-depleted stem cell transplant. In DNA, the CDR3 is TGTGCCAGCTACGGACAGGGCTCCTACAATGAGCAGTTCTTC. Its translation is CASYGQGSYNEQFF.